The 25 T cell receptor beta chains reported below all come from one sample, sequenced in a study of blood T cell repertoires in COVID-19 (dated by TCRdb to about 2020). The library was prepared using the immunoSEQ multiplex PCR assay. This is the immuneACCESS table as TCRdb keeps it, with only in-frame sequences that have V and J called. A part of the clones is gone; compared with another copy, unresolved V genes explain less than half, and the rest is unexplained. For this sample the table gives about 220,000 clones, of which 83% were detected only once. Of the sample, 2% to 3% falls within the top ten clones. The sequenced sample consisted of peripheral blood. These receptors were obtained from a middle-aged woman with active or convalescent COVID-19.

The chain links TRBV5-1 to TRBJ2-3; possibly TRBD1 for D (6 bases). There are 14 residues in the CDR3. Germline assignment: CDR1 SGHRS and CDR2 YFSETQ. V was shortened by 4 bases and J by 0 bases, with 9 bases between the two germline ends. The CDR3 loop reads CASSPGQSTDTQYF. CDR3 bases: TGCGCCAGCAGCCCGGGACAAAGCACAGATACGCAGTATTTT.

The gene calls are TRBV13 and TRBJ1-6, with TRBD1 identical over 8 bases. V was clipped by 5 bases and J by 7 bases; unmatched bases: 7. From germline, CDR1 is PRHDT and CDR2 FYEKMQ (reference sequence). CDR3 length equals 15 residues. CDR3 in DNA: TGTGCCAGCAGCCCGGGGACAGGAGGGAATTCACCCCTCCACTTT. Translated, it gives CASSPGTGGNSPLHF.

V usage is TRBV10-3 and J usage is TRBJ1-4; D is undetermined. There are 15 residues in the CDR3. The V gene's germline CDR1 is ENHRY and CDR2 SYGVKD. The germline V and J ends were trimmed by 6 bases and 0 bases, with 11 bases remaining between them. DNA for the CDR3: TGTGCCATCAGGGCAGGCTTTGCAACTAATGAAAAACTGTTTTTT. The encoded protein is CAIRAGFATNEKLFF.

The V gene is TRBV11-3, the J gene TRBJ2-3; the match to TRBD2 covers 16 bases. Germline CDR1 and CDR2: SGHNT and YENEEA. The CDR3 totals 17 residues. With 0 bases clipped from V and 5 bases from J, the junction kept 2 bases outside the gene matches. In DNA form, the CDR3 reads TGTGCCAGCAGCTTAGAGGGACTAGCGGGAGGGGGAGATACGCAGTATTTT. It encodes CASSLEGLAGGGDTQYF.

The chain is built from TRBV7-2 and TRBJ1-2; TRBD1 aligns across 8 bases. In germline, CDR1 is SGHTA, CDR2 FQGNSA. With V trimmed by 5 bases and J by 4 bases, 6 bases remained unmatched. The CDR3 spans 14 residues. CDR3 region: CASSADRGPYGYTF. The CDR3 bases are TGTGCCAGCAGCGCAGACAGGGGCCCCTATGGCTACACCTTC.

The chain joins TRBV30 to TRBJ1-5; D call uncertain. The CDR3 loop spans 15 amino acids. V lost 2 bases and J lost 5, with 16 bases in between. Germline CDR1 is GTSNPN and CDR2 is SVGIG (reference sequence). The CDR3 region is CAWSPLDGEDQPQHF. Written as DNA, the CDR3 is TGTGCCTGGAGTCCCTTGGACGGGGAGGATCAGCCCCAGCATTTT. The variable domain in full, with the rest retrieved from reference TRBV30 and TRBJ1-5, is SQTIHQWPATLVQPVGSPLSLECTVEGTSNPNLYWYRQAAGRGLQLLFYSVGIGQISSEVPQNLSASRPQDRQFILSSKKLLLSDSGFYLCAWSPLDGEDQPQHFGDGTRLSIL.

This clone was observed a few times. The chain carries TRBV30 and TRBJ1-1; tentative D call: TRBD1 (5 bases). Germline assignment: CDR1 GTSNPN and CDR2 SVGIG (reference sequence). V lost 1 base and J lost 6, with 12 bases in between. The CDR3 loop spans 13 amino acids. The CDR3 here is CAWSATVLSEAFF. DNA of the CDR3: TGTGCCTGGAGTGCGACAGTACTCTCTGAAGCTTTCTTT.

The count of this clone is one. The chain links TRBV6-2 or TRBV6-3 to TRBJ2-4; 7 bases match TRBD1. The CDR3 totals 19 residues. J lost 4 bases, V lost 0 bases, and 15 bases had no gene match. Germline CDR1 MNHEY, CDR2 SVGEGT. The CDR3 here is CASSYSTSLPGQAKNIQYF. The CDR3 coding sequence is TGTGCCAGCAGTTACTCGACCTCGCTCCCTGGACAGGCTAAAAACATTCAGTACTTC.

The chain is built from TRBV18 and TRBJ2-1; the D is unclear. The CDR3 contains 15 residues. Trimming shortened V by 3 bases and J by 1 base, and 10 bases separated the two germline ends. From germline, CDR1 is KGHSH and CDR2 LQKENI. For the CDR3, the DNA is TGTGCCAGCTCACCCCTAGACTTATCCTACAATGAGCAGTTCTTC. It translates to CASSPLDLSYNEQFF.

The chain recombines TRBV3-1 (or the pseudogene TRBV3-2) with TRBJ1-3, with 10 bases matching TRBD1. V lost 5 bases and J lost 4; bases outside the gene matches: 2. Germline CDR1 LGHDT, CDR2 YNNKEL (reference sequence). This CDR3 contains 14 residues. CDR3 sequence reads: CASSGTGVGNTIYF. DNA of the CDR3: TGTGCCAGCAGCGGGACAGGGGTCGGAAACACCATATATTTT.

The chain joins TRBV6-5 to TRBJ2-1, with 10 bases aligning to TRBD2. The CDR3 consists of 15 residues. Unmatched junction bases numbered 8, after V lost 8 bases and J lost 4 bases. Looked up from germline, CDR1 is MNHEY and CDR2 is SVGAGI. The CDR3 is CASVRSGGAYNEQFF. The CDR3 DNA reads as TGTGCCAGCGTCAGAAGCGGGGGGGCTTACAATGAGCAGTTCTTC.

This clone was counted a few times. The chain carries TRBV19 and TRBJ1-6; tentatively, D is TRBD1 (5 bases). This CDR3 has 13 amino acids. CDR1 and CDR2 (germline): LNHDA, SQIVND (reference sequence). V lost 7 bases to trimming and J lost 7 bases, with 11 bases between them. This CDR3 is CASNDSGNSPLHF. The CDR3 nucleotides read TGTGCCAGTAACGACAGCGGGAATTCACCCCTCCACTTT.

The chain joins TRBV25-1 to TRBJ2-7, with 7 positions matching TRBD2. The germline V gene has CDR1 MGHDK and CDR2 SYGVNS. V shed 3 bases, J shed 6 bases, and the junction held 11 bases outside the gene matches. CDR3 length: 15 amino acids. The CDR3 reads CASSDRGSGNPEQYF. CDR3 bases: TGTGCCAGCAGTGATCGGGGGAGCGGGAACCCCGAGCAGTACTTC.

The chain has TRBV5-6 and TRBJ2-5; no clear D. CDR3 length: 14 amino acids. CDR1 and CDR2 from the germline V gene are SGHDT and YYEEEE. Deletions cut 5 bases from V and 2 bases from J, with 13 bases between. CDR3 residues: CASRKRRSQETQYF. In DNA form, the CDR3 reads TGTGCCAGCAGGAAGCGACGGTCTCAAGAGACCCAGTACTTC.

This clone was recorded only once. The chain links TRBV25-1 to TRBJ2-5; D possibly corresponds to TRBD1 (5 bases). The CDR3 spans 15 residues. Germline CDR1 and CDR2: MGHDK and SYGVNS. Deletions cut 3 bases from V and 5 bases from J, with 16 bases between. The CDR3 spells CASSEGQGGKETQYF. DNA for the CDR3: TGTGCCAGCAGTGAGGGTCAGGGTGGGAAGGAGACCCAGTACTTC.

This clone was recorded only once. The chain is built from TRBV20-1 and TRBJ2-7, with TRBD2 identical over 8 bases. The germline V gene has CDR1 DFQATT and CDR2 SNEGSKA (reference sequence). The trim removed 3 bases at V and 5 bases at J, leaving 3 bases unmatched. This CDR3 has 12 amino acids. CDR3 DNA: TGCAGTGCTAGTCGGCGGGGGGACGAGCAGTACTTC. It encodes CSASRRGDEQYF.

CDR3 protein: CASSPPGRGGYNEQFF. DNA of the CDR3: TGTGCCAGCAGCCCGCCGGGGCGGGGGGGGTACAATGAGCAGTTCTTC. The rearrangement joins TRBV7-9 to TRBJ2-1; TRBD2 aligns across 9 bases. The CDR3 contains 16 residues. Germline V gene lookup returns CDR1 SEHNR and CDR2 FQNEAQ (reference sequence). With 5 bases clipped from V and 4 bases from J, the junction kept 9 bases outside the gene matches.

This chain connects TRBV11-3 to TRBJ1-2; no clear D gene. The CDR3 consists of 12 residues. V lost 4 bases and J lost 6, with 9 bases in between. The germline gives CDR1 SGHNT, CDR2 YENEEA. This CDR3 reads CASSSEGHGYTF. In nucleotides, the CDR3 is TGTGCCAGCAGCTCAGAGGGCCATGGCTACACCTTC.

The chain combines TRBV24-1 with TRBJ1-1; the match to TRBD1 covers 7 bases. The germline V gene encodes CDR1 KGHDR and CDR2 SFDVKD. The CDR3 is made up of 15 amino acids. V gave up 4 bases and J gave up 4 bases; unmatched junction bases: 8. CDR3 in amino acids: CATSEPLQGSTEAFF. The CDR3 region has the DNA TGTGCCACCAGTGAGCCACTACAGGGGAGCACTGAAGCTTTCTTT.

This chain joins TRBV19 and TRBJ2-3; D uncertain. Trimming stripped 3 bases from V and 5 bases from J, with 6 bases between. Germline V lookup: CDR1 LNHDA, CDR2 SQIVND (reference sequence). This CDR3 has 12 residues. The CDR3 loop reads CASSISGDTQYF. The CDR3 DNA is TGTGCCAGTAGTATCTCGGGAGATACGCAGTATTTT.

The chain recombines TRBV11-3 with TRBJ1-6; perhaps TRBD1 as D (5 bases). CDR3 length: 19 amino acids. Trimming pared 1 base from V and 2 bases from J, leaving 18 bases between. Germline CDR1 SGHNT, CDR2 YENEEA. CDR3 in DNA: TGTGCCAGCAGCTTAGGGTCGGGGGAGTTGGGCGCCTATAATTCACCCCTCCACTTT. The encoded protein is CASSLGSGELGAYNSPLHF.

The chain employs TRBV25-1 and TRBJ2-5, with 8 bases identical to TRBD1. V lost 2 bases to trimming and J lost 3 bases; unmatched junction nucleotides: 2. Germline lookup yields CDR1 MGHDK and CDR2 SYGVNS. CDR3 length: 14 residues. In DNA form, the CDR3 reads TGTGCCAGCAGTGAAGGGGGACAGGAAGAGACCCAGTACTTC. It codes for CASSEGGQEETQYF.

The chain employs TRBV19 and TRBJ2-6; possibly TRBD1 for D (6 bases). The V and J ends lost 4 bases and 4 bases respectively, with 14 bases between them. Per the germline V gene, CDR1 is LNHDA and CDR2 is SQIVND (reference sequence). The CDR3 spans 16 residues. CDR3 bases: TGTGCCAGTAGTAGAACAGGGCCGTGGGGGGCCAACGTCCTGACTTTC. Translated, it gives CASSRTGPWGANVLTF. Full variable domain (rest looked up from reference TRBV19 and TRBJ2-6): DGGITQSPKYLFRKEGQNVTLSCEQNLNHDAMYWYRQDPGQGLRLIYYSQIVNDFQKGDIAEGYSVSREKKESFPLTVTSAQKNPTAFYLCASSRTGPWGANVLTFGAGSRLTVL.

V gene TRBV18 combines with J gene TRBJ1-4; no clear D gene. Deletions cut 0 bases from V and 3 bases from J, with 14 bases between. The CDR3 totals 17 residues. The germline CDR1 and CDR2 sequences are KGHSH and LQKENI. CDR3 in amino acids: CASSPPEGGRANEKLFF. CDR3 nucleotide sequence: TGTGCCAGCTCACCACCGGAGGGAGGGAGAGCTAATGAAAAACTGTTTTTT.

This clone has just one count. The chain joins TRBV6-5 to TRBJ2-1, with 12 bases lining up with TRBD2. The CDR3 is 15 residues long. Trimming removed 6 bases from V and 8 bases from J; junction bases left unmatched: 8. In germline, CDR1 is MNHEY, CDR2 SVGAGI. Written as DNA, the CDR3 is TGTGCCAGCAGCCAGACTAGCGGGAGTATCTATGAGCAGTTCTTC. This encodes CASSQTSGSIYEQFF.